The 14 T cell receptor beta chains in this list originate from one sample, sequenced in a study of response to subunit inactivated influenza vaccine. TCRdb recomputed calls from the RT-PCR reads with MiXCR, one row per CDR3 protein. The data hold around 200,000 distinct CDR3 sequences, with around 9.2% observed a single time. This specimen consisted of non-naive T cells sorted from PBMCs, obtained on the day of vaccination. The receptor source for this set is a man in his fifties or sixties who received an inactivated influenza vaccine.

In its sample, this clonotype was seen many times. This chain joins TRBV29-1 and TRBJ2-7, with D possibly TRBD1 on 6 matching bases. Between the trimmed V and J ends, which lost 7 bases and 3 bases, there was a span of 19 bases. The CDR3 is 14 residues long. Germline values: CDR1 SQVTM, CDR2 ANQGSEA. DNA of the CDR3: TGCAGCGCCAAGACAGGCCTCGGTTTCTACGAGCAGTACTTC. Its translation is CSAKTGLGFYEQYF.

This clonotype has ten or more counts. The chain carries TRBV5-1 and TRBJ2-7; TRBD1 aligns across 9 bases. V gave up 1 base and J gave up 0 bases; unmatched junction bases: 2. The CDR3 contains 15 residues. Germline-derived CDR1 and CDR2 are SGHRS and YFSETQ. This CDR3 reads CASSLTGGSSYEQYF. The CDR3 nucleotides are TGCGCCAGCAGCTTGACAGGGGGCTCCTCCTACGAGCAGTACTTC.

This clonotype appeared a few times. The chain uses TRBV11-3 and TRBJ2-1, with D possibly matching TRBD2 (6 bases). The CDR3 spans 13 residues. Trimming stripped 3 bases from V and 5 bases from J, with 8 bases between. The germline gives CDR1 SGHNT, CDR2 YENEEA. The CDR3 DNA reads TGTGCCAGCAGCTTGGACTACAACAATGAGCAGTTCTTC. Residues: CASSLDYNNEQFF.

This clonotype was detected only a few times. The chain couples TRBV27 to TRBJ2-1; 9 bases map to TRBD2. In germline, CDR1 is MNHEY, CDR2 SMNVEV (reference sequence). The CDR3 is made up of 14 amino acids. Losses at the gene ends were 2 bases for V and 8 bases for J; bases not matched to a gene: 4. The CDR3 DNA sequence: TGTGCCAGCAGTTTACTAGCGGGAAGTGATGAGCAGTTCTTC. Translated: CASSLLAGSDEQFF.

On this clonotype: A much bigger clone sits one base away, suggesting this may be a read error. The chain joins TRBV29-1 to TRBJ2-1; D unresolved. The CDR3 consists of 11 residues. Per germline, CDR1 SQVTM and CDR2 ANQGSEA. Trimming shortened V by 5 bases and J by 10 bases, and 12 bases separated the two germline ends. The CDR3 here is CSVYSAREQFF. The CDR3 DNA reads as TGCAGCGTTTACTCGGCGAGGGAGCAGTTCTTC.

This clonotype came up many times. The rearrangement links TRBV7-2 to TRBJ2-7; TRBD2 aligns across 12 bases. This CDR3 has 18 amino acids. Per the germline V gene, CDR1 is SGHTA and CDR2 is FQGNSA. The V and J ends lost 0 bases and 4 bases, in that order; junction bases with no gene match: 10. CDR3 residues: CASSLATSGGPPIYEQYF. In nucleotides, the CDR3 is TGTGCCAGCAGCTTAGCGACTAGCGGGGGCCCTCCCATATACGAGCAGTACTTC.

The chain is built from TRBV5-6 and TRBJ2-3; D gene unclear. V was shortened by 4 bases and J by 6 bases, with 9 bases between the two germline ends. The CDR3 totals 12 residues. CDR1 and CDR2 from the germline V gene are SGHDT and YYEEEE. CDR3 loop: CASSPGWDTQYF. The CDR3 nucleotides are TGTGCCAGCAGCCCCGGGTGGGATACGCAGTATTTT.

This sequence joins TRBV6-1 and TRBJ2-7, with D possibly TRBD1 on 6 matching bases. This CDR3 region has 14 residues. Germline V gene sequence: CDR1 MNHNS, CDR2 SASEGT. Trimming took off 5 bases at V and 1 base at J, with 12 bases between the two ends. CDR3 sequence reads: CASSQGLESYEQYF. The CDR3 nucleotides are TGTGCCAGCAGTCAGGGGCTAGAGTCCTACGAGCAGTACTTC.

This rearrangement joins TRBV7-2 to TRBJ1-1, with D maybe TRBD1 (5 bases). Germline values: CDR1 SGHTA, CDR2 FQGNSA. The CDR3 loop spans 14 amino acids. V lost 5 bases to trimming and J lost 5 bases, with 15 bases between them. The CDR3 protein is CASSPRQGRTEAFF. The CDR3 DNA sequence: TGTGCCAGCAGCCCCAGGCAGGGAAGAACTGAAGCTTTCTTT.

This clonotype was observed a few times. The rearrangement joins TRBV20-1 to TRBJ1-2; possible D gene TRBD1, 5 bases. The CDR3 has 13 residues. V was trimmed by 1 base and J by 8 bases, leaving 14 bases between them. CDR1 and CDR2 (germline): DFQATT, SNEGSKA (reference sequence). CDR3 amino acids: CSARAGLDGGYTF. CDR3 nucleotides: TGCAGTGCTAGAGCAGGGCTAGACGGCGGCTACACCTTC.

The sample holds many counts of this clonotype. The chain combines TRBV20-1 with TRBJ1-6; TRBD1 aligns across 8 bases. Germline CDR1 and CDR2: DFQATT and SNEGSKA (reference sequence). The trim removed 2 bases at V and 0 bases at J, leaving 9 bases unmatched. The CDR3 runs to 18 residues. The CDR3 reads CSARNIPTGASYNSPLHF. CDR3 sequence (DNA): TGCAGTGCTAGAAATATCCCGACAGGGGCCTCCTATAATTCACCCCTCCACTTT.

This clonotype occurred a few times. This chain links TRBV20-1 with TRBJ2-5; a weak D match, TRBD2 (5 bases). CDR3 length equals 14 residues. Trimming took 3 bases from V and 1 from J, leaving 12 bases between them. Per the germline V gene, CDR1 is DFQATT and CDR2 is SNEGSKA (reference sequence). The chain's CDR3 is CSASDEGFQETQYF. The DNA of the CDR3 is TGCAGTGCTAGTGACGAGGGCTTCCAAGAGACCCAGTACTTC.

Only a few counts were recorded for this clonotype. V and J are TRBV11-1 and TRBJ2-3; the D gene is possibly TRBD1 (6 bases). Germline-derived CDR1 and CDR2 are SGHAT and FQDESV (reference sequence). Trimming cost V 3 bases and J 3 bases, with 13 bases left between them. The CDR3 contains 15 residues. CDR3 residues: CASSFVKGGTDTQYF. Written as DNA, the CDR3 is TGTGCCAGCAGCTTCGTGAAAGGGGGAACAGATACGCAGTATTTT.

Remarks on this clonotype: Being one base from a much bigger clone, this may be a read error. The chain joins TRBV6-1 to TRBJ2-1, with D perhaps matching TRBD1 (6 bases). The germline gives CDR1 MNHNS, CDR2 SASEGT. The CDR3 consists of 12 residues. As DNA, the CDR3 is TGTGCCAGCAGAGAACAGGGCCATGAGCAGCTCTTC. The encoded protein is CASREQGHEQLF.